A single sample is the source of the 2 T cell receptor beta chains below, sequenced in a study of shared clonotypes between healthy human individuals. Naive CD8 cells, CD45RO-negative and positively selected for CCR7, excluded terminally differentiated effector memory CD45RA+ cells. Data came from immunoSEQ multiplex PCR; TCRdb stores just in-frame clones and leaves some out. The sample gives about 2.1 million clones, roughly 93% of which show up once; approximately 1.7% is in the top ten. Sequencing was carried out using naive CD8+ T cells from PBMCs. The source of these receptors is a man aged 18 to 29 in good health. Some clones in this sample may be carry-over from other donors' samples.

The V call is TRBV19, the J call TRBJ1-2; no clear D. The CDR3 consists of 18 residues. Per the germline V gene, CDR1 is LNHDA and CDR2 is SQIVND (reference sequence). The V end lost 1 base, the J end lost 3 bases, and 21 bases lay between the germline ends. DNA of the CDR3: TGTGCCAGTAGTATAGTATTTAGGGTCCTGGCCAGCGACTATGGCTACACCTTC. Protein sequence: CASSIVFRVLASDYGYTF.

V and J are TRBV6-5 and TRBJ2-2, with D hard to call. The CDR3 runs 13 residues. Germline V CDR1 and CDR2: MNHEY, SVGAGI. Trimming cost V 11 bases and J 5 bases, with 15 bases left between them. CDR3 in amino acids: CAVRTFGTGELFF. DNA for the CDR3: TGTGCCGTACGGACGTTTGGGACCGGGGAGCTGTTTTTT.